The sequence of this T cell receptor (beta chain) was determined in a study of blood T cells in healthy people across ages. Per the germline V gene, CDR1 is SGHRS and CDR2 is YFSETQ. The CDR3 has 14 amino acids. The authors ran a second PCR of roughly 6 to 11 cycles using a sample-barcoded 5' primer and a J-beta primer mix. TCRdb redid the calling of the 5' RACE reads with MiXCR, one entry per CDR3 protein. The sample lists about a million distinct CDR3 sequences; about 48% were seen once. This clonotype has ten or more counts. One end of the junction is discordant with germline, which a read error may explain.

The chain uses TRBV5-1 and TRBJ2-5; the D gene is possibly TRBD2 (6 bases). Sequenced input: blood. This clonotype originated in a man aged 30 to 39 in good health. The CDR3 loop reads CASSLGSGQETQYF. The CDR3 bases are TGTGCCAGCAGCTTAGGTAGCGGACAAGAGACCCAGTACTTC.